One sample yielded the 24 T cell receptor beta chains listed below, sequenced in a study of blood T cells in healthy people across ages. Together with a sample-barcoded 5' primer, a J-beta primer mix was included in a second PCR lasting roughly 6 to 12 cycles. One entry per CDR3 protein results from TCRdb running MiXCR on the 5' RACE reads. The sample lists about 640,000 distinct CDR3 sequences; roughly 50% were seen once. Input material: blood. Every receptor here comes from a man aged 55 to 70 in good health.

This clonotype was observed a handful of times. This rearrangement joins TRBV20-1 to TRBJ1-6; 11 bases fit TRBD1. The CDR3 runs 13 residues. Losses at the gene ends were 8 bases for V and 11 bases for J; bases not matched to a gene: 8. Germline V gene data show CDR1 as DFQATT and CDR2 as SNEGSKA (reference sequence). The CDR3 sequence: CSLDRGPRAPLHF. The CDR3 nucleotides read TGCAGTTTGGACAGGGGGCCCAGGGCACCCCTCCACTTT.

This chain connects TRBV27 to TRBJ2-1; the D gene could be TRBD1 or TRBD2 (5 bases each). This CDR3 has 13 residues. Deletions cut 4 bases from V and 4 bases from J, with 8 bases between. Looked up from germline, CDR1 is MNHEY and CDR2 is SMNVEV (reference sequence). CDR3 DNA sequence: TGTGCCAGCAGTTCGGGACCGTACAATGAGCAGTTCTTC. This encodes CASSSGPYNEQFF.

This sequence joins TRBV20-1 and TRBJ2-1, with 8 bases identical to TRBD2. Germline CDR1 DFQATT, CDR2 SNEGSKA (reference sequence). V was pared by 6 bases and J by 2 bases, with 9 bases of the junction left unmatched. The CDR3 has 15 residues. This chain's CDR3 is CSAPRDGGAYNEQFF. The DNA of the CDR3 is TGCAGTGCCCCTCGCGACGGGGGGGCCTACAATGAGCAGTTCTTC.

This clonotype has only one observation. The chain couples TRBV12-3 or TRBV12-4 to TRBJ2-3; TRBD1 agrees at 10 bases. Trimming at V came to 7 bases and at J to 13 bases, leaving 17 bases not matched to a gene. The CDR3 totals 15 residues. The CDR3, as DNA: TGTGCCAGCAAATGGACAGGGGGGAGGGCAGATATGGAGTATTTT. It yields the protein CASKWTGGRADMEYF.

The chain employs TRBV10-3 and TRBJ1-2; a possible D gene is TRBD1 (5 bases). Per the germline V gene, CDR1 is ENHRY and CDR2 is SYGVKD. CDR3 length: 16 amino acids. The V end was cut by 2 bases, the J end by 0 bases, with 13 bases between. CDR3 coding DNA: TGTGCCATCAGTGAGACCGGACAATCAGCTAACTATGGCTACACCTTC. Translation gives CAISETGQSANYGYTF.

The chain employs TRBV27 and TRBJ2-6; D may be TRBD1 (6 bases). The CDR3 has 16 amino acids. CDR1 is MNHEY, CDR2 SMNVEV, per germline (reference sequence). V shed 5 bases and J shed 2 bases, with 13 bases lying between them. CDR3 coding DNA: TGTGCCAGCAGTCCTGGGGGACATCCTGGGGCCAACGTCCTGACTTTC. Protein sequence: CASSPGGHPGANVLTF.

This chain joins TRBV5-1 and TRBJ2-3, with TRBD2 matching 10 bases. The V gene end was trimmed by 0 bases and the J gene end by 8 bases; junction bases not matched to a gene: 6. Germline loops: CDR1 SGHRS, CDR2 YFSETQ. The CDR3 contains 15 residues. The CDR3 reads CASSLERAGGVTQYF. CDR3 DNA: TGCGCCAGCAGCTTGGAGCGAGCGGGGGGGGTTACGCAGTATTTT. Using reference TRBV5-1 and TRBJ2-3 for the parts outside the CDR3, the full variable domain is KAGVTQTPRYLIKTRGQQVTLSCSPISGHRSVSWYQQTPGQGLQFLFEYFSETQRNKGNFPGRFSGRQFSNSRSEMNVSTLELGDSALYLCASSLERAGGVTQYFGPGTRLTVL.

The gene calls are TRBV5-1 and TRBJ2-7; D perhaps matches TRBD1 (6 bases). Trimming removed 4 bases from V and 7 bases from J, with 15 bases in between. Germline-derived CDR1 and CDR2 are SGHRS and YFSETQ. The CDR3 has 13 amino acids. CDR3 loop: CASSPQGREEQYF. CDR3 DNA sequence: TGCGCCAGCAGCCCACAGGGAAGGGAAGAGCAGTACTTC.

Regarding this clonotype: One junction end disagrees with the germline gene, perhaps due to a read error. The CDR3 bases are TGTGCCAGCAGCGGAGCGGGCGGCAGGAGCTACAGTGAGCAGTTCTTC. Encoded protein: CASSGAGGRSYSEQFF. The chain is built from TRBV9 and TRBJ2-1; a possible D gene is TRBD2 (6 bases). The CDR3 has 16 amino acids. CDR1 SGDLS and CDR2 YYNGEE come from the germline V gene.

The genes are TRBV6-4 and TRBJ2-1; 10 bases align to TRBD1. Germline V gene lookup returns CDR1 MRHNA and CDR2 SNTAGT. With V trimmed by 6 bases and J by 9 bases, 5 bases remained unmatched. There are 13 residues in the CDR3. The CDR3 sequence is CASSQTGGAEQFF. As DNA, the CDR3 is TGTGCCAGCAGCCAGACAGGGGGCGCTGAGCAGTTCTTC.

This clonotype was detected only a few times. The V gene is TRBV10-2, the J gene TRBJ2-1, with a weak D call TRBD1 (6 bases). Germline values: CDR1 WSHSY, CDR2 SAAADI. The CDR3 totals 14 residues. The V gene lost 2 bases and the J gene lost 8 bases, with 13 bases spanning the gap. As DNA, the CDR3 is TGCGCCAGCAGTGAGCCCCAGGGGCTCTATGAGCAGTTCTTC. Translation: CASSEPQGLYEQFF.

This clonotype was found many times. The CDR3 region has the DNA TGTGCCAGCTCACCGGGACAGTCCCAAGAGACCCAGTACTTC. Translating gives CASSPGQSQETQYF. The genes are TRBV18 and TRBJ2-5; TRBD1 matches 7 bases. This CDR3 contains 14 residues. The V and J ends lost 3 bases and 1 base, in that order; junction bases with no gene match: 2. Germline V gene lookup returns CDR1 KGHSH and CDR2 LQKENI. Full variable domain (rest looked up from reference TRBV18 and TRBJ2-5): NAGVMQNPRHLVRRRGQEARLRCSPMKGHSHVYWYRQLPEEGLKFMVYLQKENIIDESGMPKERFSAEFPKEGPSILRIQQVVRGDSAAYFCASSPGQSQETQYFGPGTRLLVL.

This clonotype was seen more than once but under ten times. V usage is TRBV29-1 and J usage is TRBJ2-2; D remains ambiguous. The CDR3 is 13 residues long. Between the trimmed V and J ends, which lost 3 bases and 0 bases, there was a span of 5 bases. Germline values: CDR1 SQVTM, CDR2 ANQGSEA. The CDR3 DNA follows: TGCAGCGTTGACAGAACGAACACCGGGGAGCTGTTTTTT. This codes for CSVDRTNTGELFF.

The CDR3 DNA is TGCAGTGCTAAACCGGAACTAGCGGGGGGATACCAAGAGACCCAGTACTTC. It yields the protein CSAKPELAGGYQETQYF. This chain joins TRBV20-1 and TRBJ2-5, with 12 bases that match TRBD2. The CDR3 runs 17 residues. Germline values: CDR1 DFQATT, CDR2 SNEGSKA (reference sequence). Trimming took 4 bases from V and 0 from J; bases not matched to a gene: 9.

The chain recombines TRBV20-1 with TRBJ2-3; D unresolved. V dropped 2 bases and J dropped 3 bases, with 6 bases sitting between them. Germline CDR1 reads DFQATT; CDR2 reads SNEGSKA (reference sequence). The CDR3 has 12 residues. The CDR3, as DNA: TGCAGTGCTAGATCGACTACAGATACGCAGTATTTT. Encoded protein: CSARSTTDTQYF.

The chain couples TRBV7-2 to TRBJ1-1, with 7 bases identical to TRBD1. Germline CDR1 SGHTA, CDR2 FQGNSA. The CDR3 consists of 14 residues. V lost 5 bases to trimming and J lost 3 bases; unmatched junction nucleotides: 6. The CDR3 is CASSPETGDTEAFF. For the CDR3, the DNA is TGTGCCAGCAGCCCAGAAACAGGGGACACTGAAGCTTTCTTT.

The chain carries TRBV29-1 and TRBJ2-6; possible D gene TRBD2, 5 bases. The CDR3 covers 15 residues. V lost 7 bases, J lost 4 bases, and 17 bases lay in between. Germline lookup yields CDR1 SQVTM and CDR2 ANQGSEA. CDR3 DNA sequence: TGCAGCGCCGGGTCCCCTTCGGGAGGGGCCAACGTCCTGACTTTC. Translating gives CSAGSPSGGANVLTF.

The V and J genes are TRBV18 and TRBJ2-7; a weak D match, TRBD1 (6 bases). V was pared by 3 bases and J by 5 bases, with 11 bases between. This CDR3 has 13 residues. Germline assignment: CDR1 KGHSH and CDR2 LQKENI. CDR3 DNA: TGTGCCAGCTCACCTATCAGGGGCCACGAGCAGTACTTC. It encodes CASSPIRGHEQYF.

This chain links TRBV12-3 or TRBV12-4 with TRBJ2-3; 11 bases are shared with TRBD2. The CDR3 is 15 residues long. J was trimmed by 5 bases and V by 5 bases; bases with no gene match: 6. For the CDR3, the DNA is TGTGCCAGCAGTACCCTAGCGGGGGGCAGAGATACGCAGTATTTT. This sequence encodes CASSTLAGGRDTQYF.

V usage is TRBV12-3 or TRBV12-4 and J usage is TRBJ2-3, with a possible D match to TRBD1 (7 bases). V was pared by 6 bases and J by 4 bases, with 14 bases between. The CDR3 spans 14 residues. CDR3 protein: CASRFGGGADTQYF. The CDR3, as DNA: TGTGCCAGCAGGTTTGGAGGGGGCGCAGATACGCAGTATTTT.

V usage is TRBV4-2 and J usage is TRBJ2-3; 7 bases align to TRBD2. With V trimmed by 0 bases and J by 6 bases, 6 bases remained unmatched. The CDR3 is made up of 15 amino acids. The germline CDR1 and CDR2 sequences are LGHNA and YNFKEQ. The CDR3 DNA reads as TGTGCCAGCAGCCAAGACTTCCTAGCGGCCGATACGCAGTATTTT. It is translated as CASSQDFLAADTQYF.

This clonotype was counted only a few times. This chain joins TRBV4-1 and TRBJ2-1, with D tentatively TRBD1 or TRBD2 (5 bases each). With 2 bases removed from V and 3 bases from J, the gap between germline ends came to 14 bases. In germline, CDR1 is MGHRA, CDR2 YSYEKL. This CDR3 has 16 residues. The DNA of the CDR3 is TGCGCCAGCAGCCAAAGTCCGGGACGGAGCTACAATGAGCAGTTCTTC. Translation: CASSQSPGRSYNEQFF.

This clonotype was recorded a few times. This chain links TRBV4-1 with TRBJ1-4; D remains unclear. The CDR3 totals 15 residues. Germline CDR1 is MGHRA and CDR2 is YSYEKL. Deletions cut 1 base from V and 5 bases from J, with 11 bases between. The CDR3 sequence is CASSQVGQLNEKLFF. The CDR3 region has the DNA TGCGCCAGCAGCCAAGTGGGCCAGTTGAATGAAAAACTGTTTTTT.

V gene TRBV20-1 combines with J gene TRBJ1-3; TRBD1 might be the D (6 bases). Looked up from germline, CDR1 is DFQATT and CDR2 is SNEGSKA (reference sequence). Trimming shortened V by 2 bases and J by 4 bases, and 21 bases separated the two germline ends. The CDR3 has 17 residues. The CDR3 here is CSARPGSRGADGNTIYF. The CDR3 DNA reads TGCAGTGCTAGACCGGGTTCGCGGGGGGCGGACGGAAACACCATATATTTT.